This T cell receptor (beta chain) was recovered during a study of cytomegalovirus exposure and HLA in healthy donors. The primer mix had 60 Vbeta and 13 Jbeta primers. Measured with immunoSEQ multiplex PCR; TCRdb has only the in-frame clones, and not every one. The sample gives about 140,000 clones, roughly two thirds of which show up once; about 1.7% is in the top ten. This clone was picked up many times. Its antigen is not known. One junction end disagrees with the germline gene, perhaps due to a read error. The CDR3 has 15 residues. CDR1 MGHRA and CDR2 YSYEKL come from the germline V gene. Study findings and constraints: An analysis done earlier found most TCR beta V segments productive about 87% or about 30% of the time.

The chain is built from TRBV4-1 and TRBJ1-6; D call uncertain. Source material: PBMCs. The sequence was collected from a male donor in good health and CMV-seronegative. The CDR3 region has the DNA TGCGCCAGCAGACAAGCGGGGTATTGGGGTTCACCCCTCCACTTT. Translated, it gives CASRQAGYWGSPLHF.